Listed below are T cell receptor beta chains from one sample, sequenced in a study of response to subunit inactivated influenza vaccine. TCRdb passed the RT-PCR reads through MiXCR, listing each CDR3 protein once. The sample records 550,000 to 600,000 distinct CDR3 sequences, over 9.5% being singletons. This specimen consisted of PBMCs from blood, obtained on the day of vaccination. Receptors originate from a man aged 45-65 years who received an inactivated influenza vaccine. Both conserved end residues are part of each CDR3. The D gene is left open where the match is weak. Rows may omit the clone size; those that give it use once, few, many or a size class.

v_call: TRBV7-2
d_call: TRBD1
clone_size: many
j_call: TRBJ1-4
cdr3_nt: TGTGCCAGCAGCTTAGTCGGGACAGGCAATGAAAAACTGTTTTTT
cdr3_aa: CASSLVGTGNEKLFF

v_call: TRBV7-6
d_call: TRBD1
clone_size: few
j_call: TRBJ2-7
cdr3_nt: TGTGCCAGCAGCACACCGGGACAGGGGGGCCCTACCTACGAGCAGTACTTC
cdr3_aa: CASSTPGQGGPTYEQYF

v_call: TRBV5-1
d_call: -
clone_size: many
j_call: TRBJ1-6
cdr3_nt: TGCGCCAGCAGCTTGTCAGGGCTTTCACCCCTCCACTTT
cdr3_aa: CASSLSGLSPLHF

v_call: TRBV25-1
d_call: TRBD1
clone_size: few
j_call: TRBJ2-7
cdr3_nt: TGTGCCAGCAGTGAATATCAGGGGGCGAAGCAGTACTTC
cdr3_aa: CASSEYQGAKQYF

v_call: TRBV6-2/TRBV6-3
d_call: -
clone_size: few
j_call: TRBJ1-5
cdr3_nt: TGTGCCAGCAGTTACGCCCGGGGAGGCCAGCCCCAGCATTTT
cdr3_aa: CASSYARGGQPQHF

v_call: TRBV14
d_call: -
clone_size: few
j_call: TRBJ2-1
cdr3_nt: TGTGCCAGCAGCGATGGCGTGGGGACCTACAATGAGCAGTTCTTC
cdr3_aa: CASSDGVGTYNEQFF

v_call: TRBV7-6
d_call: TRBD2
clone_size: -
j_call: TRBJ2-1
cdr3_nt: TGTGCCAGCAGCCGACCGGGACTACAAAACAATGAGCAGTTCTTC
cdr3_aa: CASSRPGLQNNEQFF

v_call: TRBV5-1
d_call: -
clone_size: few
j_call: TRBJ1-4
cdr3_nt: TGCGCCAGCAGCTTGGTATTGGGTTTTAATGAAAAACTGTTTTTT
cdr3_aa: CASSLVLGFNEKLFF

v_call: TRBV6-5
d_call: TRBD1
clone_size: few
j_call: TRBJ2-7
cdr3_nt: TGTGCCAGCAGTTTCTCGAACCCGACGGGACAGGGGAATTACGAGCAGTACTTC
cdr3_aa: CASSFSNPTGQGNYEQYF

v_call: TRBV6-1
d_call: -
clone_size: once
j_call: TRBJ2-7
cdr3_nt: TGTGCCAGCAGTGAAGTCGCACAGGTCCTCTCCTACGAGCAGTACTTC
cdr3_aa: CASSEVAQVLSYEQYF

v_call: TRBV20-1
d_call: -
clone_size: -
j_call: TRBJ2-7
cdr3_nt: TGCAGTGTCCTACGTCCGGGTATGGGGTACTTC
cdr3_aa: CSVLRPGMGYF

v_call: TRBV12-3/TRBV12-4
d_call: -
clone_size: few
j_call: TRBJ2-2
cdr3_nt: TGTGCCAGCAGGGACGGGTATAACACCGGGGAGCTGTTTTTT
cdr3_aa: CASRDGYNTGELFF

v_call: TRBV7-2
d_call: TRBD2
clone_size: few
j_call: TRBJ2-3
cdr3_nt: TGTGCCAGCAGCTTAAGCGGGAGATCGGCAGATACGCAGTATTTT
cdr3_aa: CASSLSGRSADTQYF

v_call: TRBV5-1
d_call: -
clone_size: -
j_call: TRBJ2-7
cdr3_nt: TGCGCCAGCAGCTTGTCTCGGAGAGGTTACGAGCAGTACTTC
cdr3_aa: CASSLSRRGYEQYF

v_call: TRBV6-1
d_call: -
clone_size: -
j_call: TRBJ1-1
cdr3_nt: TGTGCCAGCAGCGGACCGCTGAACACTGAAGCTTTCTTT
cdr3_aa: CASSGPLNTEAFF

v_call: TRBV3-1
d_call: TRBD1
clone_size: few
j_call: TRBJ2-7
cdr3_nt: TGTGCCAGCAGCCGGACGACAGGGGTGAACTACGAGCAGTACTTC
cdr3_aa: CASSRTTGVNYEQYF

v_call: TRBV29-1
d_call: TRBD1
clone_size: -
j_call: TRBJ2-7
cdr3_nt: TGCAGCGCATCGACAGGGACGGGTGAGCAGTACTTC
cdr3_aa: CSASTGTGEQYF

v_call: TRBV29-1
d_call: -
clone_size: few
j_call: TRBJ2-7
cdr3_nt: TGCAGCGCCATCTCCGGTTCTGAGAGCTCCTACGAGCAGTACTTC
cdr3_aa: CSAISGSESSYEQYF

v_call: TRBV6-2/TRBV6-3
d_call: TRBD2
clone_size: many
j_call: TRBJ2-1
cdr3_nt: TGTGCCAGCAGTTACCTTAGCGGGGGGCTATACAATGAGCAGTTCTTC
cdr3_aa: CASSYLSGGLYNEQFF

v_call: TRBV6-1
d_call: -
clone_size: few
j_call: TRBJ2-3
cdr3_nt: TGTGCCAGTAGGCTCGGGGTAGCGGCCCCCACAGATACGCAGTATTTT
cdr3_aa: CASRLGVAAPTDTQYF

v_call: TRBV20-1
d_call: -
clone_size: -
j_call: TRBJ2-1
cdr3_nt: TGCAGTGCTAGGGAAGAGCAGTTCTTC
cdr3_aa: CSAREEQFF

v_call: TRBV7-2
d_call: -
clone_size: -
j_call: TRBJ2-3
cdr3_nt: TGTGCCAGCAGCTTAGGGTACGGGGGTACGCAGTATTTT
cdr3_aa: CASSLGYGGTQYF

v_call: TRBV12-3/TRBV12-4
d_call: -
clone_size: -
j_call: TRBJ2-1
cdr3_nt: TGTGCCAGCAGGACGTGGGGGGGGGCTTCCTACAATGAGCAGTTCTTC
cdr3_aa: CASRTWGGASYNEQFF

v_call: TRBV29-1
d_call: -
clone_size: -
j_call: TRBJ2-5
cdr3_nt: TGCAGCGTTCTAGCACCAGAAGAGACCCAGTACTTC
cdr3_aa: CSVLAPEETQYF

v_call: TRBV9
d_call: -
clone_size: -
j_call: TRBJ2-1
cdr3_nt: TGTGCCAGCAGCGTACCAAAGAGCGGAAGACTAGAATCCTACAATGAGCAGTTCTTC
cdr3_aa: CASSVPKSGRLESYNEQFF

v_call: TRBV29-1
d_call: -
clone_size: -
j_call: TRBJ1-2
cdr3_nt: TGCAGCGCTGAGAGGCAGGGCATCTATGGCTACACCTTC
cdr3_aa: CSAERQGIYGYTF

v_call: TRBV30
d_call: -
clone_size: many
j_call: TRBJ2-7
cdr3_nt: TGTGCCTGGGGAGGTAGGACAACCTACGAGCAGTACTTC
cdr3_aa: CAWGGRTTYEQYF

v_call: TRBV12-3/TRBV12-4
d_call: -
clone_size: -
j_call: TRBJ2-5
cdr3_nt: TGTGCCAGCAGTTTGGCGGGCGGGGCAGCGGCAGAGACCCAGTACTTC
cdr3_aa: CASSLAGGAAAETQYF

v_call: TRBV2
d_call: -
clone_size: few
j_call: TRBJ2-7
cdr3_nt: TGTGCCAGCAGTGAATTTGACGGACGCCTCTACGAGCAGTACTTC
cdr3_aa: CASSEFDGRLYEQYF

v_call: TRBV11-2
d_call: TRBD2
clone_size: -
j_call: TRBJ2-3
cdr3_nt: TGTGCCAGCAGCGTAGGACTAGCGGGGGGGCTTTCCCCAGATACGCAGTATTTT
cdr3_aa: CASSVGLAGGLSPDTQYF

v_call: TRBV12-3/TRBV12-4
d_call: -
clone_size: -
j_call: TRBJ2-5
cdr3_nt: TGTGCCAGCAGTTCAAGACAGGAGGATAAGACCCAGTACTTC
cdr3_aa: CASSSRQEDKTQYF

v_call: TRBV5-1
d_call: -
clone_size: -
j_call: TRBJ2-6
cdr3_nt: TGCGCCAGCAGCAATCCAGGGTCTGGGGCCAACGTCCTGACTTTC
cdr3_aa: CASSNPGSGANVLTF

v_call: TRBV12-3/TRBV12-4
d_call: TRBD2
clone_size: -
j_call: TRBJ2-5
cdr3_nt: TGTGCCAGCAGTGGAGGGACTAGCGGAGAGACCCAGTACTTC
cdr3_aa: CASSGGTSGETQYF

v_call: TRBV20-1
d_call: -
clone_size: -
j_call: TRBJ2-5
cdr3_nt: TGCAGTGCTACCTCCCTGGGAACTAGCTTGGAGACCCAGTACTTC
cdr3_aa: CSATSLGTSLETQYF

v_call: TRBV12-3/TRBV12-4
d_call: -
clone_size: many
j_call: TRBJ1-2
cdr3_nt: TGTGCCAGCAGTCCTACCCTCGGGGGTAACTATGGCTACACCTTC
cdr3_aa: CASSPTLGGNYGYTF

v_call: TRBV4-2
d_call: -
clone_size: -
j_call: TRBJ2-3
cdr3_nt: TGTGCCAGCAGCCAGCCCGCTAGGGGGGGCACAGATACGCAGTATTTT
cdr3_aa: CASSQPARGGTDTQYF

v_call: TRBV12-3/TRBV12-4
d_call: -
clone_size: few
j_call: TRBJ2-1
cdr3_nt: TGTGCCAGCAGTTACTCCGGGGGGCCAATGAATGAGCAGTTCTTC
cdr3_aa: CASSYSGGPMNEQFF

v_call: TRBV5-5
d_call: TRBD1
clone_size: few
j_call: TRBJ2-4
cdr3_nt: TGTGCCAGCAGCTCTCTCCGGACAGGAGGAAACATTCAGTACTTC
cdr3_aa: CASSSLRTGGNIQYF

v_call: TRBV10-3
d_call: -
clone_size: many
j_call: TRBJ1-4
cdr3_nt: TGTGCCATCAGTGAGTGGCAGGCAAATGAAAAACTGTTTTTT
cdr3_aa: CAISEWQANEKLFF

v_call: TRBV6-2/TRBV6-3
d_call: TRBD2
clone_size: few
j_call: TRBJ2-2
cdr3_nt: TGTGCCAGCAGTTACTCGAAGGGACTATTCAGCGGGGAGCTGTTTTTT
cdr3_aa: CASSYSKGLFSGELFF